This passage covers 19 T cell receptor beta chains from one sample sequenced in a study of cytomegalovirus exposure and HLA in healthy donors (TCRdb year 2017). The receptor library was made with the immunoSEQ multiplex PCR assay. A mixture of 60 forward primers for TCR Vbeta segments and 13 reverse primers for TCR Jbeta segments was used in the multiplex PCR. Not all clones reach the TCRdb copy of this immuneACCESS table, which keeps in-frame sequences only. Checked studies attribute under half of the gap to unresolved V genes and leave the rest unexplained. This sample gives under 110,000 clones in total; more than 70% of them show up just once. 2.5% of the sample belongs to the ten largest clones. The sample was PBMCs. These receptors were collected from a middle-aged man in good health and CMV-seronegative.

This clone was counted a few times. The chain uses TRBV19 and TRBJ2-2; D gene ambiguous. The CDR3 covers 14 residues. Germline V CDR1 and CDR2: LNHDA, SQIVND (reference sequence). The ends were cut back, 6 bases at V and 0 bases at J, with 8 bases in the middle. CDR3 nucleotide sequence: TGTGCCAGTAGAGTACAGCCGAACACCGGGGAGCTGTTTTTT. This translates into CASRVQPNTGELFF.

The chain carries TRBV18 and TRBJ2-3, with 10 bases identical to TRBD1. V lost 5 bases to trimming and J lost 6 bases; unmatched junction nucleotides: 8. The germline gives CDR1 KGHSH, CDR2 LQKENI. There are 15 residues in the CDR3. The CDR3 bases are TGTGCCAGCTCAACGGGACAGGGGCTTAGCGATACGCAGTATTTT. Amino acid sequence: CASSTGQGLSDTQYF.

The rearrangement joins TRBV19 to TRBJ1-2, with 7 bases fitting TRBD1. Germline loops: CDR1 LNHDA, CDR2 SQIVND (reference sequence). CDR3 length: 14 amino acids. The ends lost 6 bases at V and 4 bases at J; junction bases unmatched: 8. The DNA of the CDR3 is TGTGCCAGTAGGGGGGACAGCAGGGGCTATGGCTACACCTTC. The encoded protein is CASRGDSRGYGYTF.

This chain links TRBV7-9 with TRBJ2-3, with TRBD2 matching over 15 bases. Germline loops: CDR1 SEHNR, CDR2 FQNEAQ (reference sequence). This CDR3 comprises 16 residues. Losses at the gene ends were 4 bases for V and 4 bases for J; bases not matched to a gene: 3. The CDR3 DNA reads as TGTGCCAGCAGCTCTGGACTAGCGGGGGGGCCAGATACGCAGTATTTT. Protein product: CASSSGLAGGPDTQYF.

This sequence joins TRBV7-3 and TRBJ1-2; TRBD1 agrees at 8 bases. With 1 base clipped from V and 8 bases from J, the junction kept 9 bases outside the gene matches. This CDR3 is 15 amino acids long. CDR1 is SGHTA, CDR2 FQGTGA, per germline. CDR3 nucleotides: TGTGCCAGCAGCTTAATAAGGGGAGCAGGGGGCGGCTACACCTTC. The encoded protein is CASSLIRGAGGGYTF.

V gene TRBV5-6 combines with J gene TRBJ1-1, with 7 bases lining up with TRBD1. Germline V gene data show CDR1 as SGHDT and CDR2 as YYEEEE. The CDR3 is made up of 14 amino acids. Trimming cost V 4 bases and J 4 bases; bases outside gene matches: 7. CDR3 protein: CASSHLDRPTEAFF. CDR3 bases: TGTGCCAGCAGCCACTTGGACAGGCCCACTGAAGCTTTCTTT. Full variable domain (remainder filled in from reference TRBV5-6 and TRBJ1-1): DAGVTQSPTHLIKTRGQQVTLRCSPKSGHDTVSWYQQALGQGPQFIFQYYEEEERQRGNFPDRFSGHQFPNYSSELNVNALLLGDSALYLCASSHLDRPTEAFFGQGTRLTVV.

The chain uses TRBV19 and TRBJ1-5; TRBD1 agrees at 9 bases. Trimming at V came to 6 bases and at J to 6 bases, leaving 12 bases not matched to a gene. The CDR3 runs to 16 residues. Germline values: CDR1 LNHDA, CDR2 SQIVND (reference sequence). CDR3 sequence reads: CASRRFTGGQAQPQHF. CDR3 bases: TGTGCCAGTAGGAGATTCACAGGGGGCCAAGCTCAGCCCCAGCATTTT.

In the case of this clone: A much larger clone lies a single base off, so this may be a read error. The identical CDR3 is also encoded by other nucleotide sequences in the sample. The chain links TRBV7-9 to TRBJ1-4; possibly TRBD1 for D (6 bases). The CDR3 runs 14 residues. Germline CDR1 and CDR2: SEHNR and FQNEAQ (reference sequence). V was clipped by 5 bases and J by 4 bases, with 11 bases between them. In DNA, the CDR3 is TGTGCCAGCAGCCCCGGACAGAGTAATGAAAAACTGTTTTTT. Translating it yields CASSPGQSNEKLFF.

J is TRBJ2-7 and V is TRBV6-6, with a tentative D call TRBD2 (6 bases). There are 15 residues in the CDR3. V gave up 6 bases and J gave up 0 bases, with 15 bases separating them. Germline lookup yields CDR1 MNHNY and CDR2 SVGAGI (reference sequence). The DNA of the CDR3 is TGTGCCAGCAGGACCCGGGAGCTAAGCTCCTACGAGCAGTACTTC. Encoded protein: CASRTRELSSYEQYF.

This clone appeared a single time. V and J are TRBV6-4 and TRBJ1-2, with unresolved D. V dropped 4 bases and J dropped 8 bases, with 17 bases sitting between them. CDR3 length: 14 residues. The germline V gene encodes CDR1 MRHNA and CDR2 SNTAGT. The CDR3 DNA reads TGTGCCAGCAGTGCCGGCGAGGGCGCGAGAGGCTACACCTTC. The encoded protein is CASSAGEGARGYTF.

As DNA, the CDR3 is TGTGCCAGCAGCTCCCCCACATCTGAAAAACTGTTTTTT. This sequence encodes CASSSPTSEKLFF. The chain carries TRBV5-6 and TRBJ1-4; D remains unclear. The CDR3 is made up of 13 amino acids. V was cut by 3 bases and J by 7 bases, with 10 bases left in between. Germline assignment: CDR1 SGHDT and CDR2 YYEEEE.

The chain is built from TRBV7-9 and TRBJ2-5; D unclear. The CDR3 contains 14 residues. Trimming pared 5 bases from V and 2 bases from J, leaving 12 bases between. Germline values: CDR1 SEHNR, CDR2 FQNEAQ (reference sequence). The CDR3 reads CASSPPQRQETQYF. The DNA of the CDR3 is TGTGCCAGCAGCCCCCCCCAGAGGCAAGAGACCCAGTACTTC.

The chain combines TRBV10-3 with TRBJ2-5; 7 bases match TRBD2. Trimming removed 3 bases from V and 0 bases from J; junction bases left unmatched: 4. The CDR3 runs 15 residues. In germline, CDR1 is ENHRY, CDR2 SYGVKD. The CDR3 DNA reads TGTGCCATCAGTGAAGGGCGGGGGTACCAAGAGACCCAGTACTTC. It translates to CAISEGRGYQETQYF.

This clone was seen once. This chain uses TRBV5-1 with TRBJ1-1; 9 nucleotides align to TRBD1. The germline CDR1 and CDR2 sequences are SGHRS and YFSETQ. V trimming: 4 bases; J trimming: 5 bases; junction bases outside the gene matches: 6. The CDR3 loop spans 14 amino acids. The CDR3 DNA follows: TGCGCCAGCAGCCCCGGACAGGGGCAGACTGAAGCTTTCTTT. Its protein is CASSPGQGQTEAFF.

The gene calls are TRBV7-9 and TRBJ1-1, with 7 positions matching TRBD1. The CDR3 is 15 residues long. Trimming at V came to 2 bases and at J to 1 base, leaving 4 bases not matched to a gene. Germline-derived CDR1 and CDR2 are SEHNR and FQNEAQ (reference sequence). CDR3: CASSLRTGSNTEAFF. The CDR3 DNA reads TGTGCCAGCAGCTTAAGGACAGGTTCGAACACTGAAGCTTTCTTT.

This clone has a handful of counts. The gene calls are TRBV23-1 and TRBJ2-1; 10 positions agree with TRBD2. TRBV23-1 is flagged as an ORF with uncertain function. J lost 4 bases, V lost 0 bases, and 9 bases had no gene match. The CDR3 has 18 residues. This chain's CDR3 is CASSQSHSSGGGYNEQFF. The CDR3 region has the DNA TGCGCCAGCAGTCAATCCCATTCGAGCGGGGGGGGATACAATGAGCAGTTCTTC.

The chain is built from TRBV7-2 and TRBJ1-4; D call uncertain. V dropped 4 bases and J dropped 7 bases, with 7 bases sitting between them. This CDR3 spans 12 amino acids. CDR1 and CDR2 from the germline V gene are SGHTA and FQGNSA. The CDR3 DNA sequence: TGTGCCAGCAGCTGGGGAGGTGAAAAACTGTTTTTT. Residues: CASSWGGEKLFF.

The sample holds a few counts of this clone. The V and J genes are TRBV7-2 and TRBJ2-3, with 13 bases matching TRBD2. Losses at the gene ends were 4 bases for V and 7 bases for J; bases not matched to a gene: 2. The germline V gene encodes CDR1 SGHTA and CDR2 FQGNSA. CDR3 length equals 14 residues. CDR3 loop: CASSSGLAGNTQYF. The DNA for the CDR3 is TGTGCCAGCAGCTCGGGACTAGCGGGGAATACGCAGTATTTT. Full variable domain (rest looked up from reference TRBV7-2 and TRBJ2-3): GAGVSQSPSNKVTEKGKDVELRCDPISGHTALYWYRQSLGQGLEFLIYFQGNSAPDKSGLPSDRFSAERTGGSVSTLTIQRTQQEDSAVYLCASSSGLAGNTQYFGPGTRLTVL.

The chain employs TRBV14 and TRBJ2-5, with a possible D match to TRBD1 (5 bases). The CDR3 is 15 residues long. V lost 1 base and J 2 bases, leaving 11 bases between the germline ends. Per germline, CDR1 SGHDN and CDR2 FVKESK. In DNA form, the CDR3 reads TGTGCCAGCAGCCAAGTGGGGCTGGCACAAGAGACCCAGTACTTC. Translating gives CASSQVGLAQETQYF.